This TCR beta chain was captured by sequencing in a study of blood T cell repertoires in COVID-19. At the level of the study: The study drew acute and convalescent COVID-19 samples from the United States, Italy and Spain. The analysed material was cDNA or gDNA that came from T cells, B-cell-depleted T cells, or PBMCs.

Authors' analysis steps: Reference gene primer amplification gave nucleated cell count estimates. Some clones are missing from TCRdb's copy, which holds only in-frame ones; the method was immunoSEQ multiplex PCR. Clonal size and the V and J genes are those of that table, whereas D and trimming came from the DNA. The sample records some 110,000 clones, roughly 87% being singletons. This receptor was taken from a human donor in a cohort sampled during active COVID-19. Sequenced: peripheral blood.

The CDR3 DNA is TGTGCCAGCAGCCAAGTCCGGGGGGCTGGGGCCAACGTCCTGACTTTC. As protein: CASSQVRGAGANVLTF. This chain connects TRBV3-1 (or the pseudogene TRBV3-2) to TRBJ2-6; 7 nucleotides align to TRBD2. This CDR3 has 16 amino acids. CDR1 and CDR2 (germline): LGHDT, YNNKEL (reference sequence). The J segment lost 2 bases and the V segment lost 1 base, leaving 2 bases of the junction unmatched.